The 19 T cell receptor beta chains below come from one sample, sequenced in a study of CD8 T cells in Susac syndrome. With random hexamers, reverse transcription was performed on about 0.5 to 1 ug of RNA. TCRdb re-derived calls from the immunoSEQ multiplex PCR reads in MiXCR, one entry per CDR3 protein. Of 150,000 to 190,000 distinct CDR3 sequences listed, roughly 95% are singletons. The source material was CD4+ T cells from PBMCs. The receptors were sampled from a human donor with Susac syndrome.

This clonotype has just one count. The chain uses TRBV20-1 and TRBJ2-1; a weak D match, TRBD2 (6 bases). Germline V gene lookup returns CDR1 DFQATT and CDR2 SNEGSKA (reference sequence). The CDR3 consists of 14 residues. Trimming removed 1 base from V and 5 bases from J, with 12 bases in between. CDR3 in amino acids: CSARGWGLDNEQFF. CDR3 in DNA: TGCAGTGCTAGAGGATGGGGACTCGACAATGAGCAGTTCTTC.

This chain links TRBV6-5 with TRBJ2-5; D remains unclear. Germline CDR1 and CDR2: MNHEY and SVGAGI. V lost 6 bases and J lost 2, with 7 bases in between. This CDR3 spans 12 amino acids. The CDR3 DNA reads as TGTGCCAGCAGATTCGGACAAGAGACCCAGTACTTC. Amino acid sequence: CASRFGQETQYF.

The gene calls are TRBV12-3 or TRBV12-4 and TRBJ1-1, with D perhaps matching TRBD1 (5 bases). V shed 4 bases and J shed 0 bases, with 9 bases lying between them. The CDR3 runs to 14 residues. In DNA, the CDR3 is TGTGCCAGCAGTTGGGGGACGGTGAACACTGAAGCTTTCTTT. Translating gives CASSWGTVNTEAFF.

This clonotype was recorded only once. The chain links TRBV11-3 to TRBJ2-2; 9 nucleotides match TRBD1. Germline V gives CDR1 SGHNT, CDR2 YENEEA. The ends lost 7 bases at V and 8 bases at J; junction bases unmatched: 5. The CDR3 is 13 amino acids. The CDR3 sequence is CASTGTGLGELFF. DNA of the CDR3: TGTGCCAGCACCGGGACAGGGTTGGGGGAGCTGTTTTTT.

V gene TRBV5-4 combines with J gene TRBJ2-3; tentatively, D is TRBD1 (6 bases). V dropped 4 bases and J dropped 0 bases, with 12 bases sitting between them. The CDR3 extends over 15 amino acids. CDR1 and CDR2 (germline): SGHNT, YYREEE (reference sequence). The CDR3 is CASSGGPRSTDTQYF. In DNA, the CDR3 is TGTGCCAGCAGCGGGGGCCCTAGGAGCACAGATACGCAGTATTTT. The whole variable domain, remainder taken from reference TRBV5-4 and TRBJ2-3, is ETGVTQSPTHLIKTRGQQVTLRCSSQSGHNTVSWYQQALGQGPQFIFQYYREEENGRGNFPPRFSGLQFPNYSSELNVNALELDDSALYLCASSGGPRSTDTQYFGPGTRLTVL.

This clonotype was seen just once. The rearrangement joins TRBV7-2 to TRBJ2-5; D unclear. This CDR3 comprises 17 residues. Per germline, CDR1 SGHTA and CDR2 FQGNSA. V was shortened by 2 bases and J by 7 bases, with 23 bases between the two germline ends. The CDR3 loop is CASSLPPRRGHSGTQYF. CDR3 nucleotides: TGTGCCAGCAGCTTACCTCCGAGACGTGGGCACTCGGGGACCCAGTACTTC.

The chain has TRBV13 and TRBJ1-3; D is ambiguous. The V gene lost 6 bases and the J gene lost 0 bases, with 9 bases spanning the gap. CDR3 length equals 14 residues. Per germline, CDR1 PRHDT and CDR2 FYEKMQ (reference sequence). The CDR3: CASRTGISGNTIYF. The CDR3 DNA is TGTGCCAGCAGGACCGGGATCTCTGGAAACACCATATATTTT.

The chain employs TRBV3-1 and TRBJ2-7, with a possible D match to TRBD1 (6 bases). Germline CDR1 reads LGHDT; CDR2 reads YNNKEL (reference sequence). The CDR3 extends over 12 amino acids. Trimming pared 0 bases from V and 10 bases from J, leaving 10 bases between. CDR3 sequence (DNA): TGTGCCAGCAGCCAAGATCAGGGGAGCCAGTACTTC. Residues: CASSQDQGSQYF.

The chain joins TRBV5-1 to TRBJ1-6, with D maybe TRBD1 (5 bases). Trimming left V 4 bases short and J 2 bases short, with 10 bases between. CDR3 length: 15 residues. CDR1 and CDR2 (germline): SGHRS, YFSETQ. The CDR3 DNA follows: TGCGCCAGCAGCCCGGGACTGCCCTATAATTCACCCCTCCACTTT. This gives the protein CASSPGLPYNSPLHF.

The rearrangement joins TRBV3-1 to TRBJ1-1; TRBD1 agrees at 7 bases. Trimming removed 4 bases from V and 5 bases from J; junction bases left unmatched: 13. In germline, CDR1 is LGHDT, CDR2 YNNKEL (reference sequence). The CDR3 totals 16 residues. The CDR3 sequence: CASSRFYRGAGTEAFF. CDR3 nucleotide sequence: TGTGCCAGCAGCCGATTTTACAGGGGCGCCGGGACTGAAGCTTTCTTT.

The chain has TRBV20-1 and TRBJ2-1, with TRBD2 identical over 7 bases. CDR1 and CDR2 (germline): DFQATT, SNEGSKA (reference sequence). The CDR3 covers 13 residues. The V segment lost 7 bases and the J segment 5 bases; nucleotides outside the gene matches: 8. The CDR3 spells CSGEASGDNEQFF. The CDR3 bases are TGCAGTGGGGAGGCTAGCGGAGACAATGAGCAGTTCTTC.

The CDR3 sequence is CSARRDSRPYEQYF. The CDR3 DNA reads TGCAGTGCTAGAAGAGACAGTAGACCCTACGAGCAGTACTTC. J is TRBJ2-7 and V is TRBV20-1; D might be TRBD1 (5 bases). V shed 2 bases and J shed 2 bases, with 13 bases lying between them. The germline gives CDR1 DFQATT, CDR2 SNEGSKA (reference sequence). The CDR3 contains 14 residues.

The chain recombines TRBV27 with TRBJ1-6, with D possibly TRBD1 on 5 matching bases. The CDR3 totals 15 residues. The ends were cut back, 8 bases at V and 8 bases at J, with 19 bases in the middle. The germline V gene has CDR1 MNHEY and CDR2 SMNVEV (reference sequence). The CDR3 sequence: CASHTGLGGHSPLHF. CDR3 nucleotide sequence: TGTGCCAGCCATACCGGCCTCGGGGGTCATTCACCCCTCCACTTT.

The chain carries TRBV20-1 and TRBJ1-6; TRBD1 might be the D (5 bases). Germline V gene sequence: CDR1 DFQATT, CDR2 SNEGSKA (reference sequence). Trimming took off 6 bases at V and 10 bases at J, with 16 bases between the two ends. This CDR3 is built from 13 residues. The CDR3 DNA reads as TGCAGTGCAACTGTGGGGGAGACGTCACCCCTCCACTTT. Translating it yields CSATVGETSPLHF.

This chain uses TRBV29-1 with TRBJ2-3; D possibly corresponds to TRBD2 (5 bases). The CDR3 runs to 13 residues. The V gene's germline CDR1 is SQVTM and CDR2 ANQGSEA. Trimming stripped 4 bases from V and 1 base from J, with 9 bases between. CDR3 nucleotide sequence: TGCAGCGTTGCGCGGGTACGCACAGATACGCAGTATTTT. Its protein product is CSVARVRTDTQYF.

The chain carries TRBV9 and TRBJ1-1; D unresolved. V dropped 0 bases and J dropped 7 bases, with 7 bases sitting between them. In germline, CDR1 is SGDLS, CDR2 YYNGEE. This CDR3 spans 12 amino acids. CDR3 protein: CASSVGPGEAFF. As DNA, the CDR3 is TGTGCCAGCAGCGTAGGACCGGGTGAAGCTTTCTTT.

The chain couples TRBV25-1 to TRBJ2-3; the match to TRBD2 covers 8 bases. Trimming removed 2 bases from V and 6 bases from J; junction bases left unmatched: 7. The CDR3 is 15 residues long. Germline V gene lookup returns CDR1 MGHDK and CDR2 SYGVNS. In DNA form, the CDR3 reads TGTGCCAGCAGTGAACCGGGGGGGAGCCGCGATACGCAGTATTTT. Its protein is CASSEPGGSRDTQYF.

The rearrangement links TRBV12-3 or TRBV12-4 to TRBJ1-5; 9 bases match TRBD1. CDR3 size: 14 residues. V was pared by 8 bases and J by 0 bases, with 2 bases of the junction left unmatched. The CDR3 DNA follows: TGTGCCAGCGGACAGGGGATTAGCAATCAGCCCCAGCATTTT. Translation: CASGQGISNQPQHF.

A single count supports this clonotype. This sequence joins TRBV7-9 and TRBJ2-5, with 13 bases matching TRBD2. This CDR3 comprises 15 residues. Germline trimming cut 5 bases from V and 2 bases from J; bases unmatched to any gene: 2. CDR1 is SEHNR and CDR2 is FQNEAQ in the germline V gene (reference sequence). The CDR3 loop reads CASSEGLAGQETQYF. The CDR3 nucleotides read TGTGCCAGCAGCGAGGGACTAGCGGGGCAAGAGACCCAGTACTTC.